This TCR beta chain was observed in a study of PD-1 blockade in mismatch repair-deficient tumors. The assay was immunoSEQ multiplex PCR, and TCRdb's table has in-frame clones only and misses some. This table has approximately 40,000 clones, 79% appearing once. Every patient had mismatch repair deficiency by PCR or immunohistochemistry. Germline CDR1 is LNHDA and CDR2 is SQIVND (reference sequence). The V gene lost 5 bases and the J gene lost 3 bases, with 17 bases spanning the gap. This CDR3 is built from 16 residues. The sequence was obtained from an adult with mismatch repair-deficient cancer. This chain connects TRBV19 to TRBJ2-1; D not resolved. Material: peripheral blood, obtained 4 weeks after starting pembrolizumab. The CDR3 here is CASSSRTRSLYNEQFF. CDR3 sequence (DNA): TGTGCCAGTAGTTCGAGGACCCGGTCCCTCTACAATGAGCAGTTCTTC.